This is a list of T cell receptor beta chains from one sample in a study of blood T cell repertoires in COVID-19. The method was immunoSEQ multiplex PCR; TCRdb's version includes in-frame clones alone and lacks a portion of them. Among about 270,000 clones, about 85% were seen once, and the ten largest hold around 4%. Material: peripheral blood. The receptors were sampled from a woman in her forties or fifties with active or convalescent COVID-19. Both conserved end residues are part of each CDR3. The D gene is left open where the match is weak. Clone size appears in some rows only: once, few, many, or a class for an expanded clone.

D gene | J gene | V gene | clone size | CDR3 protein | CDR3 DNA
. | TRBJ1-1 | TRBV6-1 | . | CASSEWGGVMNTEAFF | TGTGCCAGCAGTGAATGGGGAGGGGTGATGAACACTGAAGCTTTCTTT
TRBD1 | TRBJ1-2 | TRBV4-2 | once | CASSPGQGPNYGYTF | TGTGCCAGCAGCCCCGGACAGGGACCTAACTATGGCTACACCTTC
TRBD1 | TRBJ2-6 | TRBV19 | once | CASSELQGEVANVLTF | TGTGCCAGTAGCGAATTACAGGGGGAGGTGGCCAACGTCCTGACTTTC
. | TRBJ1-1 | TRBV5-1 | . | CASSLEGGSMNTEAFF | TGCGCCAGCAGCTTGGAAGGGGGTTCCATGAACACTGAAGCTTTCTTT
TRBD1 | TRBJ1-5 | TRBV6-6 | . | CASRTGGTEQPQHF | TGTGCCAGCAGAACAGGGGGGACAGAACAGCCCCAGCATTTT
. | TRBJ2-3 | TRBV30 | . | CAWSVLFQSVADTQYF | TGTGCCTGGAGTGTACTCTTTCAATCCGTAGCAGATACGCAGTATTTT
. | TRBJ1-1 | TRBV7-2 | . | CASSQARNTEAFF | TGTGCCAGCAGCCAGGCACGGAACACTGAAGCTTTCTTT
TRBD1 | TRBJ1-2 | TRBV27 | . | CASGPTGRYGYTF | TGTGCCAGCGGACCGACAGGGCGCTATGGCTACACCTTC
TRBD2 | TRBJ2-7 | TRBV19 | . | CASRHSGRDYYEQYF | TGTGCCAGTAGACATAGCGGGAGGGATTACTACGAGCAGTACTTC
. | TRBJ1-4 | TRBV30 | . | CAWSRQGNEKLFF | TGTGCCTGGAGTAGGCAGGGTAATGAAAAACTGTTTTTT
TRBD2 | TRBJ2-2 | TRBV5-3 | . | CARSRYLTSGRALGELFF | TGTGCCAGAAGCCGCTATCTGACTAGCGGGAGGGCCCTCGGGGAGCTGTTTTTT
TRBD2 | TRBJ2-7 | TRBV28 | . | CASSFWTSGRAYEQYF | TGTGCCAGCAGTTTTTGGACTAGCGGGAGGGCCTACGAGCAGTACTTC
. | TRBJ1-1 | TRBV18 | . | CASSLQRNTEAFF | TGTGCCAGCTCCTTACAGAGGAACACTGAAGCTTTCTTT
. | TRBJ1-2 | TRBV5-5 | medium-sized | CASSLGHAAGDYGYTF | TGTGCCAGCAGCTTGGGCCATGCGGCGGGGGACTATGGCTACACCTTC
TRBD2 | TRBJ2-1 | TRBV6-1 | once | CASSERVVTAGAAYNEQFF | TGTGCCAGCAGTGAAAGGGTGGTGACAGCGGGAGCTGCCTACAATGAGCAGTTCTTC
. | TRBJ2-4 | TRBV21-1 | . | CASSLGAGRTKNIQYF | TGTGCCAGCAGCTTGGGGGCAGGGCGGACCAAAAACATTCAGTACTTC
. | TRBJ1-1 | TRBV12-3/TRBV12-4 | . | CASSLAAWSEAFF | TGTGCCAGCAGTTTAGCGGCTTGGTCTGAAGCTTTCTTT
. | TRBJ2-1 | TRBV6-6 | . | CASSYSTGDSYNEQFF | TGTGCCAGCAGTTACTCGACGGGAGACTCCTACAATGAGCAGTTCTTC
. | TRBJ2-1 | TRBV24-1 | . | CATSDYRDEQFF | TGTGCCACCAGTGACTACAGGGATGAGCAGTTCTTC
. | TRBJ2-7 | TRBV27 | . | CAREAFHSYEQYF | TGTGCCCGCGAGGCTTTCCACTCCTACGAGCAGTACTTC
. | TRBJ2-1 | TRBV29-1 | . | CSVEDRGMGYNEQFF | TGCAGCGTTGAAGACAGGGGAATGGGCTACAATGAGCAGTTCTTC
. | TRBJ1-1 | TRBV19 | . | CASGRNTEAFF | TGTGCCAGTGGCAGGAACACTGAAGCTTTCTTT
TRBD2 | TRBJ2-2 | TRBV3-1/TRBV3-2 | . | CASSYGLAGVTGELFF | TGTGCCAGCAGTTACGGACTAGCGGGAGTAACCGGGGAGCTGTTTTTT
. | TRBJ2-3 | TRBV10-3 | . | CAAQAVIGTDTQYF | TGTGCCGCCCAAGCGGTTATAGGCACAGATACGCAGTATTTT
TRBD2 | TRBJ2-3 | TRBV7-9 | . | CASSPGLAGAGDTQYF | TGTGCCAGCAGCCCGGGACTAGCGGGAGCGGGAGATACGCAGTATTTT
TRBD2 | TRBJ2-1 | TRBV5-1 | . | CASSVGTSGRSSYNEQFF | TGCGCCAGCAGCGTCGGGACTAGCGGGAGAAGCTCCTACAATGAGCAGTTCTTC
. | TRBJ2-3 | TRBV11-2 | . | CASSAGLGGDTQYF | TGTGCCAGCAGCGCGGGACTCGGGGGAGATACGCAGTATTTT
TRBD1 | TRBJ2-5 | TRBV5-1 | . | CASSMGQAETQYF | TGCGCCAGCAGCATGGGACAGGCGGAGACCCAGTACTTC